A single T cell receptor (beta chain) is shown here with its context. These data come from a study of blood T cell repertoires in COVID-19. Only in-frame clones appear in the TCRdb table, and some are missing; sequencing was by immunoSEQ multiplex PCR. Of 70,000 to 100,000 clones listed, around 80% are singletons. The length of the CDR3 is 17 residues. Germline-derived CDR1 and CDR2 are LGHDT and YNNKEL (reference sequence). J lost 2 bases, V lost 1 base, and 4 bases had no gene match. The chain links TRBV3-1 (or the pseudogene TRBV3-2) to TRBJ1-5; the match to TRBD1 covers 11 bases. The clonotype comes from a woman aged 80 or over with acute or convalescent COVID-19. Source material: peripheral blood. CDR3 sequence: CASSQGTGGMGNQPQHF. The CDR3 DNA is TGTGCCAGCAGCCAAGGGACAGGGGGCATGGGCAATCAGCCCCAGCATTTT.